This entry concerns a single T cell receptor (beta chain). Its antigen is not known. CDR3 length: 16 amino acids. V trimming: 1 base; J trimming: 4 bases; junction bases outside the gene matches: 6. Germline CDR1 is MGHRA and CDR2 is YSYEKL. With 60 Vbeta and 13 Jbeta primers, the PCR was carried out. Libraries were prepared by immunoSEQ multiplex PCR; TCRdb keeps only in-frame clonotypes and omits some of them. The table lists 85,000 to 100,000 clones, around 74% of them singletons. The data were obtained in a study of cytomegalovirus exposure and HLA in healthy donors. Findings and limits, study-wide: Fewer N-insertions than the approximately 700-donor mean were reportedly shown by an Asian-associated ancestry cluster in a later analysis. Because they were indistinguishable, some V segments, including TRBV6-2 and TRBV6-3, were excluded. According to an earlier analysis, most TCR beta V segments yielded productive rearrangements about 87% or about 30% of the time.

At sampling all donors were nominally healthy, likely with unrecorded immune exposures. The chain joins TRBV4-1 to TRBJ1-4; 7 nucleotides agree with TRBD1. The sequenced sample consisted of PBMCs. This TCR was sampled from a middle-aged man in good health and CMV-seropositive. In DNA form, the CDR3 reads TGCGCCAGCAGCCAAGCCCCGACAGGGAATAATGAAAAACTGTTTTTT. This sequence encodes CASSQAPTGNNEKLFF.